A single sample gave rise to the 18 T cell receptor beta chains below, sequenced in a study of blood T cell repertoires in COVID-19. Sequencing used immunoSEQ multiplex PCR; TCRdb keeps in-frame clones, though not all of them. Of 160,000 or so clones listed, 70% to 90% were seen once; the top ten hold approximately 2.8%. The material sequenced was peripheral blood. The receptors shown here come from a man between 60 and 75 years old with acute or convalescent COVID-19.

The sample holds one count of this clone. The chain recombines TRBV4-3 with TRBJ2-5, with a weak D call TRBD2 (5 bases). Trimming shortened V by 6 bases and J by 1 base, and 15 bases separated the two germline ends. Germline loops: CDR1 LGHNA, CDR2 YSLEER. This CDR3 region has 15 residues. CDR3 coding DNA: TGCGCCAGCAGATCCCCCTCCGGGATCCAAGAGACCCAGTACTTC. Translated: CASRSPSGIQETQYF.

This rearrangement joins TRBV7-9 to TRBJ1-5; TRBD1 matches 7 bases. J lost 4 bases, V lost 1 base, and 1 base had no gene match. Germline assignment: CDR1 SEHNR and CDR2 FQNEAQ (reference sequence). The length of the CDR3 is 14 residues. As DNA, the CDR3 is TGTGCCAGCAGCTTAGGACAGGGAAATCAGCCCCAGCATTTT. Translated, it gives CASSLGQGNQPQHF.

This chain links TRBV21-1 with TRBJ1-3. TRBV21-1 corresponds to a pseudogene. The CDR3 spans 17 residues. The CDR3 bases are TGTGCCAGCAGCAAAGAGTCTATCGGGGAATCTGGAAACACCATATATTTT. Amino acid sequence: CASSKESIGESGNTIYF.

CDR3 region: CASSQLKGVEQYF. Here the CDR3 DNA reads TGTGCCAGCAGCCAATTGAAGGGGGTCGAGCAGTACTTC. The gene calls are TRBV3-1 (or the pseudogene TRBV3-2) and TRBJ2-7; tentatively, D is TRBD1 (6 bases). Trimming left V 2 bases short and J 6 bases short, with 11 bases between. CDR3 length: 13 amino acids. Germline-derived CDR1 and CDR2 are LGHDT and YNNKEL (reference sequence).

V and J are TRBV6-1 and TRBJ1-1; the match to TRBD1 covers 8 bases. The CDR3 is 15 amino acids. Germline values: CDR1 MNHNS, CDR2 SASEGT. The trim removed 2 bases at V and 3 bases at J, leaving 5 bases unmatched. CDR3 sequence reads: CASSERTGGDTEAFF. Here the CDR3 DNA reads TGTGCCAGCAGTGAACGTACAGGGGGGGACACTGAAGCTTTCTTT.

The V and J genes are TRBV24-1 and TRBJ1-1; a weak D match, TRBD1 (5 bases). Trimming pared 7 bases from V and 1 base from J, leaving 9 bases between. This CDR3 is built from 13 residues. CDR1 and CDR2 (germline): KGHDR, SFDVKD. CDR3 nucleotide sequence: TGTGCCACCAGAGGGACTGGGAACACTGAAGCTTTCTTT. Amino acids: CATRGTGNTEAFF.

The gene calls are TRBV18 and TRBJ2-3; perhaps TRBD2 as D (6 bases). In germline, CDR1 is KGHSH, CDR2 LQKENI. The CDR3 runs 14 residues. Trimming took off 3 bases at V and 4 bases at J, with 11 bases between the two ends. The CDR3 bases are TGTGCCAGCTCACCCCGGGGGAGCGCAGATACGCAGTATTTT. Translated, it gives CASSPRGSADTQYF.

The chain uses TRBV7-3 and TRBJ2-6; D might be TRBD2 (5 bases). Germline CDR1 SGHTA, CDR2 FQGTGA. The CDR3 is 14 residues long. V lost 4 bases, J lost 1 base, and 5 bases lay in between. The CDR3 region is CASSSGSGANVLTF. The CDR3 nucleotides read TGTGCCAGCAGCTCGGGGTCTGGGGCCAACGTCCTGACTTTC.

V is TRBV5-4 and J is TRBJ2-7; a possible D gene is TRBD2 (5 bases). Germline values: CDR1 SGHNT, CDR2 YYREEE (reference sequence). Trimming removed 4 bases from V and 0 bases from J, with 11 bases in between. The CDR3 runs 14 residues. CDR3: CASSGVGDSYEQYF. The CDR3 DNA reads as TGTGCCAGCAGCGGGGTCGGGGACTCCTACGAGCAGTACTTC.

This clone was counted between two and nine times. The genes are TRBV7-8 and TRBJ1-5; possible D gene TRBD1, 6 bases. With 8 bases removed from V and 0 bases from J, the gap between germline ends came to 11 bases. Germline CDR1 and CDR2: SGHVS and FQNEAQ. The CDR3 sequence is 14 residues long. CDR3 amino acids: CASQGHYSNQPQHF. The CDR3 coding sequence is TGTGCCAGCCAGGGACATTATAGCAATCAGCCCCAGCATTTT.

This chain connects TRBV6-4 to TRBJ1-1; 8 nucleotides match TRBD1. The J segment lost 5 bases and the V segment lost 6 bases, leaving 5 bases of the junction unmatched. Germline V gene lookup returns CDR1 MRHNA and CDR2 SNTAGT. The CDR3 extends over 13 amino acids. The CDR3 loop reads CASSVTGGTEAFF. DNA of the CDR3: TGTGCCAGCAGCGTCACAGGGGGGACTGAAGCTTTCTTT.

The chain combines TRBV19 with TRBJ1-4; 9 bases agree with TRBD1. After removal of 7 bases from V and 8 bases from J, the junction contained 11 bases not matched to a gene. This CDR3 is 15 amino acids long. Germline assignment: CDR1 LNHDA and CDR2 SQIVND (reference sequence). In DNA, the CDR3 is TGTGCCAGTACCACTCCCGGGACAGGGAGGGAAAAACTGTTTTTT. As protein: CASTTPGTGREKLFF. Variable domain in full (rest from reference TRBV19 and TRBJ1-4): DGGITQSPKYLFRKEGQNVTLSCEQNLNHDAMYWYRQDPGQGLRLIYYSQIVNDFQKGDIAEGYSVSREKKESFPLTVTSAQKNPTAFYLCASTTPGTGREKLFFGSGTQLSVL.

This rearrangement joins TRBV9 to TRBJ1-4; D is ambiguous. CDR1 and CDR2 from the germline V gene are SGDLS and YYNGEE. V lost 0 bases and J 2 bases, leaving 14 bases between the germline ends. CDR3 size: 17 residues. The CDR3 loop is CASSVGYGRATNEKLFF. The CDR3, as DNA: TGTGCCAGCAGCGTAGGTTATGGGAGGGCGACTAATGAAAAACTGTTTTTT.

V usage is TRBV4-3 and J usage is TRBJ2-5, with D perhaps TRBD2 (5 bases). The CDR3 sequence is 15 residues long. Germline V gene lookup returns CDR1 LGHNA and CDR2 YSLEER. Trimming removed 0 bases at V and 4 bases at J, with 12 bases between. CDR3 protein: CASSQDQADRETQYF. The CDR3 DNA reads as TGCGCCAGCAGCCAAGATCAAGCGGACCGAGAGACCCAGTACTTC.

V and J are TRBV7-2 and TRBJ2-4; 9 bases match TRBD2. Per the germline V gene, CDR1 is SGHTA and CDR2 is FQGNSA. This CDR3 is 18 amino acids long. V lost 5 bases and J lost 6; bases outside the gene matches: 17. Written as DNA, the CDR3 is TGTGCCAGCAGCCTCAATGGGGGGTGGGCTAGCGGGGTAAACATTCAGTACTTC. Amino acids: CASSLNGGWASGVNIQYF. The variable domain in full, completed from reference TRBV7-2 and TRBJ2-4, reads GAGVSQSPSNKVTEKGKDVELRCDPISGHTALYWYRQSLGQGLEFLIYFQGNSAPDKSGLPSDRFSAERTGGSVSTLTIQRTQQEDSAVYLCASSLNGGWASGVNIQYFGAGTRLSVL.

The rearrangement uses TRBV19 and TRBJ1-5, with D maybe TRBD1 (5 bases). There are 15 residues in the CDR3. The germline V and J ends were trimmed by 9 bases and 0 bases, with 15 bases remaining between them. The germline V gene encodes CDR1 LNHDA and CDR2 SQIVND (reference sequence). Here the CDR3 DNA reads TGTGCCAGCACGACAGATTTTAATAGCAATCAGCCCCAGCATTTT. Encoded protein: CASTTDFNSNQPQHF.

V gene TRBV7-2 combines with J gene TRBJ2-5; no definite D call. The CDR3 runs to 14 residues. The germline V gene encodes CDR1 SGHTA and CDR2 FQGNSA. V shed 1 base and J shed 1 base, with 7 bases lying between them. CDR3 coding DNA: TGTGCCAGCAGCTTAGTTCGGTCCCAAGAGACCCAGTACTTC. It is translated as CASSLVRSQETQYF.

The rearrangement links TRBV7-3 to TRBJ1-4; possibly TRBD1 for D (6 bases). This CDR3 has 13 amino acids. The germline gives CDR1 SGHTA, CDR2 FQGTGA. V shed 5 bases and J shed 8 bases, with 12 bases lying between them. CDR3 bases: TGTGCCAGCAGCCGGGACAATGGAGAAAAACTGTTTTTT. It codes for CASSRDNGEKLFF.